This T cell receptor beta chain appears in the sequencing data of a study of blood T cell repertoires in COVID-19. Across the whole study: Material from acute and convalescent COVID-19 was sourced from the United States, Italy and Spain. T cells, B-cell-depleted T cells, or PBMCs provided the cDNA or gDNA that served as material.

Original processing methods: Amplification from reference gene primers served as the basis for estimated nucleated cell counts. Some clones are missing from TCRdb's copy, which holds only in-frame ones; the method was immunoSEQ multiplex PCR. V and J calls and clone size are as listed in that table; D and trimming were resolved from the DNA. In the table there are 45,000 to 70,000 clones, around 93% of which are singletons. This CDR3 spans 11 amino acids. Germline V CDR1 and CDR2: MDHEN, SYDVKM. This clone showed up just once. Sequencing used peripheral blood. This receptor was identified in a woman in her sixties or seventies with active or convalescent COVID-19. The V and J genes are TRBV28 and TRBJ1-5; D is ambiguous. The CDR3 region has the DNA TGTGCGAGAGATAGCAATCAGCCCCAGCATTTT. Amino acid sequence: CARDSNQPQHF.